Listed here is a single T cell receptor (beta chain). Its target is unknown. The record originates from a study of shared clonotypes between healthy human individuals. Study context: Each donor's CD4 naive and CD4 memory cells filled three plates apiece, CD8 naive two, and CD8 memory one.

TCRdb's copy holds only in-frame clones and misses some; the assay was immunoSEQ multiplex PCR. This sample carries fewer than 850,000 clones, about two thirds of them seen once, and the ten largest clones take about 1.8%. Overall study results and limits: The represented genetic and exposure-history diversity was limited by the small number of donors.

This CDR3 has 14 amino acids. Trimming cost V 5 bases and J 6 bases, with 15 bases left between them. Per germline, CDR1 SGHVS and CDR2 FNYEAQ. The V and J genes are TRBV7-6 and TRBJ2-3, with D perhaps being TRBD1 or TRBD2 (6 bases each). The sequence was obtained from a woman in her 30s in good health. Source material: memory CD4+ T cells sorted from blood. Subset here: CD45RA-negative fraction. The CDR3 coding sequence is TGTGCCAGCAGCCTAGGCGTAGGGGGGGATACGCAGTATTTT. This codes for CASSLGVGGDTQYF.